Only a few counts were recorded for the clone carrying this TCR beta chain. The data were obtained in a study of T-cell memory formation after mild COVID-19. Study summary: TCR clusters were mostly confined to one donor each.

Germline CDR1 LGHNA, CDR2 YNFKEQ. The germline V and J ends were trimmed by 0 bases and 1 base, with 10 bases remaining between them. The CDR3 totals 16 residues. TCRdb reprocessed the 5' RACE reads via MiXCR and lists one record per CDR3 protein. The sample carries 540,000 or so distinct CDR3 sequences, around 21% recorded once. V is TRBV4-2 and J is TRBJ2-1; a weak D match, TRBD2 (6 bases). The sample comprised PBMCs or a T cell subset sorted from them (not recorded which). The sequence came from an adult woman who had mild COVID-19 (a few samples of this study predate the infection). Cell type and time point are not known. The CDR3 DNA is TGTGCCAGCAGCCAAGACGGGAGTAGGTCCTACAATGAGCAGTTCTTC. Its protein product is CASSQDGSRSYNEQFF.